This T cell receptor (beta chain) was sequenced for a study of T cells expressing NK-cell markers. As for the study in general: Obtained from sorted CD3+CD56+NKG2C+, CD3+CD56+NKG2C- and CD3+CD56-NKG2C+ T cells were the TCR beta repertoires. Seven HCMV-seropositive donors and one seronegative donor made up the eight sequenced donors.

Study outcomes and limitations: Dominance of the CD3+CD56-NKG2C+ fraction by these clonotypes also held in several donors.

CDR1 and CDR2 from the germline V gene are SGHTA and FQGNSA. This CDR3 has 13 residues. Concerning this clonotype itself: Its antigen remains unknown.

TCR beta cDNA was made by 5'RACE template switching with UMIs. TCRdb re-called the 5' RACE reads; one entry per CDR3 protein, DNA not given. The sample has fewer than 18,000 distinct CDR3 sequences. The receptor was isolated from a man between 18 and 69 years old in good health. This chain connects TRBV7-2 to TRBJ2-7; no DNA is available, so the TRBD1 call from TCRdb remains unchecked. The sequencing sample was made of blood T cells: a sorted CD56 or NKG2C T cell subset, CD4+ or CD8+ T cells, or bulk PBMC T cells (not recorded which). CDR3: CASSSQGAYEQYF.